The T cell receptor (beta chain) under discussion was sequenced for a study of CD8 T cells in Susac syndrome. Study results and limitations: Individuals included in the TCR sequencing and HLA analysis were acknowledged by the study to be relatively few in number.

V dropped 5 bases and J dropped 3 bases, with 16 bases sitting between them. Per the germline V gene, CDR1 is SEHNR and CDR2 is FQNEAQ (reference sequence). This CDR3 contains 15 residues. An amount of RNA that ranged from 0.5 to 1 ug was reverse transcribed with random hexamers. The TCR beta CDR3 was amplified by immunoSEQ multiplex PCR across 54 Vbeta, 13 Jbeta. TCRdb independently ran MiXCR on the immunoSEQ multiplex PCR reads; one entry per CDR3 protein. The table shows approximately 280,000 distinct CDR3 sequences, with 70% to 90% occurring only once. This clonotype was observed once. Its antigen is as yet unknown. Peripheral blood CD8+ and CD4+ T cells were profiled by TCR beta sequencing.

V and J are TRBV7-9 and TRBJ1-1; unclear D gene. The sequence derives from a human donor with multiple sclerosis. The sequenced sample was CD8+ T cells from PBMCs. The CDR3 region is CASSPTIVEYTEAFF. The DNA of the CDR3 is TGTGCCAGCAGCCCGACAATAGTAGAATACACTGAAGCTTTCTTT.